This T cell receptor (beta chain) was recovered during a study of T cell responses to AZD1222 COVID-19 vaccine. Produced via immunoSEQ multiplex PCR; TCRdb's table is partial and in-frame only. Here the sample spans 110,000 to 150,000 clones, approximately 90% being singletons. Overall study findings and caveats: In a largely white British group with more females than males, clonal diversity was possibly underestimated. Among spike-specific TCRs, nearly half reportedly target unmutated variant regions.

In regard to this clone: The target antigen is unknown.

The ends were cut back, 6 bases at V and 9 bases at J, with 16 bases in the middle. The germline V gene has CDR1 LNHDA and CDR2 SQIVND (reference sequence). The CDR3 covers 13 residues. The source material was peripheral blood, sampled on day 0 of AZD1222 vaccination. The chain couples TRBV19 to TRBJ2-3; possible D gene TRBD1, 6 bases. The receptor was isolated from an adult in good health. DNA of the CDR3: TGTGCCAGTAGCCCTGGCCCGGACAGAACGCAGTATTTT. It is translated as CASSPGPDRTQYF.